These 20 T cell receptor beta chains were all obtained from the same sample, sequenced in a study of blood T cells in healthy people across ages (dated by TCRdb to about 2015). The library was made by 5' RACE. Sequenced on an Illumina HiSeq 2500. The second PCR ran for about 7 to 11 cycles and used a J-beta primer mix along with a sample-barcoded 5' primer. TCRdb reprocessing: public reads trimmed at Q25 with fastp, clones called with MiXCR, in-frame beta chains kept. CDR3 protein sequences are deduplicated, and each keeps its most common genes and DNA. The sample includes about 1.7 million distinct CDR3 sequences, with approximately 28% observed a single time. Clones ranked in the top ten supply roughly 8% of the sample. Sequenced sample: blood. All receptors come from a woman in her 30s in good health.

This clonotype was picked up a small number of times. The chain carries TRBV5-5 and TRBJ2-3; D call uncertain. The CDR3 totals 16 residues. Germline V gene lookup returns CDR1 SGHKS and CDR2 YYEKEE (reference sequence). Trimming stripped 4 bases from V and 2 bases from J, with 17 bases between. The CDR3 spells CASSESPYGNTDTQYF. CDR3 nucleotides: TGTGCCAGCAGCGAAAGCCCGTATGGGAACACAGATACGCAGTATTTT.

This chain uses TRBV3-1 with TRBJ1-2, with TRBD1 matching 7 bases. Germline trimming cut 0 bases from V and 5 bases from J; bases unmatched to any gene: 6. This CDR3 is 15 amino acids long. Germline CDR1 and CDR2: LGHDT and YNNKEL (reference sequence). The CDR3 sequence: CASSQERQGVYGYTF. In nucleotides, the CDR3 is TGTGCCAGCAGCCAAGAAAGACAGGGAGTATATGGCTACACCTTC.

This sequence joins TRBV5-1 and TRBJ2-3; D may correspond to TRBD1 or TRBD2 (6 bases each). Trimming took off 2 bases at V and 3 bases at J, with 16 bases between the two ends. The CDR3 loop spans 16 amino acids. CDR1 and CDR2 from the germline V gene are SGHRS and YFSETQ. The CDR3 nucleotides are TGCGCCAGCAGCTTAACCGGGGGCGGATGGACAGATACGCAGTATTTT. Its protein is CASSLTGGGWTDTQYF.

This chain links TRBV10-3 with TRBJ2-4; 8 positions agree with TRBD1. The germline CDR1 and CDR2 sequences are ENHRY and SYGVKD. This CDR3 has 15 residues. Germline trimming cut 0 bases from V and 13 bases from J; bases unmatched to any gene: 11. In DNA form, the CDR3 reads TGTGCCATCAGTGAGTCGGACAGGGCAACTGGTGAGCAGTACTTC. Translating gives CAISESDRATGEQYF.

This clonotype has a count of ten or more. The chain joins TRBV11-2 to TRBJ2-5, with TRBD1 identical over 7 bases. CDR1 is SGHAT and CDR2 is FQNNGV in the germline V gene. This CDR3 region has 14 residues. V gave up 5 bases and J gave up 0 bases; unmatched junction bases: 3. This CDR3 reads CASSTGTDQETQYF. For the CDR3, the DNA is TGTGCCAGCAGCACGGGGACAGACCAAGAGACCCAGTACTTC.

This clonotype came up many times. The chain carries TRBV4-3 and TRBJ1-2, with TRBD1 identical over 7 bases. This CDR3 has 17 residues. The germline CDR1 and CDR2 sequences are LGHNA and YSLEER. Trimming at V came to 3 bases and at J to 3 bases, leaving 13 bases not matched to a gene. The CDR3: CASSQGSDRFSYYGYTF. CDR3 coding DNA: TGCGCCAGCAGCCAGGGCTCGGACAGGTTTTCGTACTATGGCTACACCTTC.

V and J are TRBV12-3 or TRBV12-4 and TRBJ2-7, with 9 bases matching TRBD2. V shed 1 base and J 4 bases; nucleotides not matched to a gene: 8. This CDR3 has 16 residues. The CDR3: CASSLGPGTSRYEQYF. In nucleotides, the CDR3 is TGTGCCAGCAGTTTAGGTCCTGGGACTAGCCGTTACGAGCAGTACTTC.

CDR3 amino acids: CSARASGRGETQFF. CDR3 sequence (DNA): TGCAGTGCTAGGGCTAGCGGGAGGGGAGAGACCCAGTTCTTC. V is TRBV20-1 and J is TRBJ2-1, with 12 nucleotides matching TRBD2. Germline assignment: CDR1 DFQATT and CDR2 SNEGSKA (reference sequence). V trimming: 3 bases; J trimming: 13 bases; junction bases outside the gene matches: 10. There are 14 residues in the CDR3.

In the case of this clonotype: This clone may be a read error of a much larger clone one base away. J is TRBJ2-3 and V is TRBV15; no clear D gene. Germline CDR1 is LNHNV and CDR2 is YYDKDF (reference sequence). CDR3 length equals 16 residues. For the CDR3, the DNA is TGTGCCACCGGCAGAGAAGCTAGACTCCCCACAGATACGCAGTATTTT. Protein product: CATGREARLPTDTQYF.

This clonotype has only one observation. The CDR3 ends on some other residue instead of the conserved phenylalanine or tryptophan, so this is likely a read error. CDR3 bases: TGTGCCAGCAGCTTACAGATTACCACAGATACGCAGTATTGT. It yields the protein CASSLQITTDTQYC. The chain links TRBV7-2 to TRBJ2-3; no firm D call. The CDR3 runs 14 residues. Deletions cut 2 bases from V and 2 bases from J, with 8 bases between. The germline gives CDR1 SGHTA, CDR2 FQGNSA.

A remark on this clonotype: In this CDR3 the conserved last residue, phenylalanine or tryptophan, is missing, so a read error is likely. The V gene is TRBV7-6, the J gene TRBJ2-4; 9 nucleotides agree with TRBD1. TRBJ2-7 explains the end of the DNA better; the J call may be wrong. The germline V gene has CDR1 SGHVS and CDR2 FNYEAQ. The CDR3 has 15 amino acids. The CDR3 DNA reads TGTGCCAGCAGCATCCGGGACAGGGAATCCTACGAGCAGTACTGC. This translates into CASSIRDRESYEQYC.

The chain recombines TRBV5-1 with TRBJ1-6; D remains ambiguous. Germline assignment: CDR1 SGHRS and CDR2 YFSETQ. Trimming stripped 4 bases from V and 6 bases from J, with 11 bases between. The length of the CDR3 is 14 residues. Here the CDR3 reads CASSRQESNSPLHF. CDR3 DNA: TGCGCCAGCAGCCGGCAGGAGTCTAATTCACCCCTCCACTTT.

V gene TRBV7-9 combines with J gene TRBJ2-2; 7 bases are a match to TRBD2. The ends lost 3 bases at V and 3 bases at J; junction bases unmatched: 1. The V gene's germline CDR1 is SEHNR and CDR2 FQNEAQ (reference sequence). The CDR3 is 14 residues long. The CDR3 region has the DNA TGTGCCAGCAGCTTCCGGGGGGACACCGGGGAGCTGTTTTTT. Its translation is CASSFRGDTGELFF. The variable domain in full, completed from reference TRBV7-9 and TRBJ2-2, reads DTGVSQNPRHKITKRGQNVTFRCDPISEHNRLYWYRQTLGQGPEFLTYFQNEAQLEKSRLLSDRFSAERPKGSFSTLEIQRTEQGDSAMYLCASSFRGDTGELFFGEGSRLTVL.

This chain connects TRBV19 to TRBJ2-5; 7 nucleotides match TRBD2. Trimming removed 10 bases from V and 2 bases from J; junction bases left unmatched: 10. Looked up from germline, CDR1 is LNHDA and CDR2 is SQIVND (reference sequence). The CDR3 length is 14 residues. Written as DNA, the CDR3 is TGTGCCACTTTACCCTCCGGGGGGCAAGAGACCCAGTACTTC. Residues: CATLPSGGQETQYF.

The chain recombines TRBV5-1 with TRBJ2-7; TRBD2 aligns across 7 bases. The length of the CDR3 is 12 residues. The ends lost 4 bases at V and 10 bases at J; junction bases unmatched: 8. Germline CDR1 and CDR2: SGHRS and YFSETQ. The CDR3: CASSPAAGEQYF. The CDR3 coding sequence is TGCGCCAGCAGCCCCGCTGCGGGGGAACAGTACTTC.

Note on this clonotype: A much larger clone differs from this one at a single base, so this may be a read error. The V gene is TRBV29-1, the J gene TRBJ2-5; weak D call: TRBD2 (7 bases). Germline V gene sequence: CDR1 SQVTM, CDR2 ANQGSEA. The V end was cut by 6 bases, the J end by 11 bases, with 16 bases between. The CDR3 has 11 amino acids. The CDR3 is CSVTGRGDQYF. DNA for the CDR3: TGCAGCGTCACAGGGAGGGGTGATCAGTACTTC.

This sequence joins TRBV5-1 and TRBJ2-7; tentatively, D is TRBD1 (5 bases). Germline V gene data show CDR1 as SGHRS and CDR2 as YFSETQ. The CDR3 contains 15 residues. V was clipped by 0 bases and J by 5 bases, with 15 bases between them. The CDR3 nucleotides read TGCGCCAGCAGCTTGGATGGGGCGTTAGGGCACGAGCAGTACTTC. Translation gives CASSLDGALGHEQYF.

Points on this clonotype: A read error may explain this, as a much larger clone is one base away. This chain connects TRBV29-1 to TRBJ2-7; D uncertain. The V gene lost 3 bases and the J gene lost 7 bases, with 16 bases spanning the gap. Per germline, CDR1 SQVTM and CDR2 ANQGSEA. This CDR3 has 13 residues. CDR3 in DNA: TGCAGCGTTGATCTCTCGAATTCATATGAGCAGTACTTC. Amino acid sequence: CSVDLSNSYEQYF.

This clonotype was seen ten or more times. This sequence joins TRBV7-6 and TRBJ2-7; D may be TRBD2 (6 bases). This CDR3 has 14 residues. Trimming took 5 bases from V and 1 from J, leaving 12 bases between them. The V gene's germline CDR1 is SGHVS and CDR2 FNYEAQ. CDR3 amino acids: CASSAREQSYEQYF. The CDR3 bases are TGTGCCAGCAGCGCACGGGAGCAATCCTACGAGCAGTACTTC.

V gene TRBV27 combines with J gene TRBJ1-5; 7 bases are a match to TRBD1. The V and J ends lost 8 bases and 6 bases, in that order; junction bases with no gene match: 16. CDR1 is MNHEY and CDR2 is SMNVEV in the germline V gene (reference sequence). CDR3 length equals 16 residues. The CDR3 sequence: CASPCNIQGIGQPQHF. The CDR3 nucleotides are TGTGCCAGCCCTTGTAATATACAGGGGATAGGTCAGCCCCAGCATTTT.